The 17 T cell receptor beta chains listed next were all sequenced from one sample in a study of response to subunit inactivated influenza vaccine. TCRdb called the RT-PCR reads again in MiXCR, with one record for every CDR3 protein. The table records a few hundred thousand distinct CDR3 sequences, 21% of them present only once. The material sequenced was PBMCs from blood, taken about 19 months after vaccination. These receptors were taken from a man aged 50-75 years who received an inactivated influenza vaccine.

The V call is TRBV5-1, the J call TRBJ1-5; weak D call: TRBD1 (6 bases). The CDR3 consists of 17 residues. The V gene lost 4 bases and the J gene lost 1 base, with 18 bases spanning the gap. CDR1 and CDR2 (germline): SGHRS, YFSETQ. CDR3 sequence (DNA): TGCGCCAGCAGCGCTCGTGGGGGGCTTGGGAGCAATCAGCCCCAGCATTTT. This sequence encodes CASSARGGLGSNQPQHF.

This clonotype was seen a handful of times. The J gene is TRBJ2-1, the V gene TRBV4-2; no firm D call. The CDR3 spans 15 residues. In germline, CDR1 is LGHNA, CDR2 YNFKEQ. Trimming removed 4 bases at V and 10 bases at J, with 20 bases between. This chain's CDR3 is CASSPSYTQLREQFF. The CDR3 bases are TGTGCCAGCAGCCCATCATACACACAGCTACGGGAGCAGTTCTTC.

The chain combines TRBV28 with TRBJ2-1; D not certain. The germline V gene has CDR1 MDHEN and CDR2 SYDVKM. The V gene lost 3 bases and the J gene lost 2 bases, with 11 bases spanning the gap. The CDR3 is 15 residues long. CDR3 nucleotide sequence: TGTGCCAGCAGTTTGGCTGACCTCGCCTACAATGAGCAGTTCTTC. Protein product: CASSLADLAYNEQFF.

The V and J genes are TRBV7-2 and TRBJ1-4, with a weak D call TRBD1 (6 bases). Trimming took 6 bases from V and 3 from J, leaving 14 bases between them. Germline V gene lookup returns CDR1 SGHTA and CDR2 FQGNSA. The CDR3 extends over 15 amino acids. CDR3 coding DNA: TGTGCCAGCAGTCGCACAGGGCCTTCTAATGAAAAACTGTTTTTT. It is translated as CASSRTGPSNEKLFF.

The rearrangement links TRBV12-3 or TRBV12-4 to TRBJ1-1; 7 bases align to TRBD1. The V gene end was trimmed by 6 bases and the J gene end by 6 bases; junction bases not matched to a gene: 10. This CDR3 is built from 14 residues. In DNA, the CDR3 is TGTGCCAGCAGAGCCTCGGGACAGACTTCTGAAGCTTTCTTT. This encodes CASRASGQTSEAFF.

This clonotype was detected many times. V usage is TRBV5-6 and J usage is TRBJ2-4, with 8 bases matching TRBD1. Germline CDR1 reads SGHDT; CDR2 reads YYEEEE. This CDR3 contains 15 residues. The junction had 6 bases not matched to a gene; V was cut back by 1 base and J by 6 bases. The CDR3 DNA sequence: TGTGCCAGCAGCTTGCCAGGGGGCGTAAGAAACATTCAGTACTTC. It encodes CASSLPGGVRNIQYF.

The V call is TRBV28, the J call TRBJ1-2; a possible D gene is TRBD1 (6 bases). The V gene's germline CDR1 is MDHEN and CDR2 SYDVKM. Trimming removed 8 bases at V and 0 bases at J, with 13 bases between. This CDR3 spans 14 amino acids. CDR3 in DNA: TGTGCCAGCCGAGAAGGGGGGTCTAACTATGGCTACACCTTC. Amino acids: CASREGGSNYGYTF.

This clonotype was picked up many times. The DNA for the CDR3 is TGTGCCAGCTCTATACAGGAAAACACTGAAGCTTTCTTT. Protein: CASSIQENTEAFF. The rearrangement joins TRBV18 to TRBJ1-1; D possibly corresponds to TRBD1 (5 bases). Germline CDR1 is KGHSH and CDR2 is LQKENI. The CDR3 has 13 amino acids. Trimming took off 6 bases at V and 2 bases at J, with 10 bases between the two ends.

The chain has TRBV12-3 or TRBV12-4 and TRBJ2-2; perhaps TRBD2 as D (5 bases). The CDR3 has 17 residues. Trimming took off 5 bases at V and 6 bases at J, with 22 bases between the two ends. For the CDR3, the DNA is TGTGCCAGCAGTCCCCCCCAGGCGGGCCTAAGACCCGGGGAGCTGTTTTTT. Translating gives CASSPPQAGLRPGELFF.

On this clonotype itself: Possible read error: a much larger clone is one base away. The chain combines TRBV20-1 with TRBJ1-1; tentative D call: TRBD1 (5 bases). Germline V lookup: CDR1 DFQATT, CDR2 SNEGSKA (reference sequence). The CDR3 sequence is 13 residues long. CDR3 in amino acids: CGAYKDGGTEAFF. The CDR3 nucleotides are TGCGGTGCCTATAAAGACGGGGGGACTGAAGCTTTCTTT.

DNA of the CDR3: TGTGCCAGCTCACCACGCCGGGCCGAAATTTTCTCTGGGGCCAACGTCCTGACTTTC. Translation: CASSPRRAEIFSGANVLTF. The rearrangement uses TRBV18 and TRBJ2-6; no definite D call. Per germline, CDR1 KGHSH and CDR2 LQKENI. This CDR3 contains 19 residues. V was shortened by 1 base and J by 0 bases, with 16 bases between the two germline ends.

The chain joins TRBV7-9 to TRBJ2-2; 8 bases fit TRBD1. The CDR3 spans 14 residues. The trim removed 7 bases at V and 4 bases at J, leaving 5 bases unmatched. Germline CDR1 and CDR2: SEHNR and FQNEAQ (reference sequence). For the CDR3, the DNA is TGTGCCAGCATTATTACAGGGGGCACCGGGGAGCTGTTTTTT. This gives the protein CASIITGGTGELFF.

This clonotype showed up just a few times. V usage is TRBV5-1 and J usage is TRBJ1-2; 8 bases fit TRBD1. The V gene end was trimmed by 6 bases and the J gene end by 6 bases; junction bases not matched to a gene: 13. The germline gives CDR1 SGHRS, CDR2 YFSETQ. The CDR3 has 15 amino acids. CDR3 sequence: CASKSVQGAMNGYTF. CDR3 in DNA: TGCGCCAGCAAGTCTGTGCAGGGGGCTATGAATGGCTACACCTTC.

This clonotype was picked up a small number of times. The chain uses TRBV5-1 and TRBJ1-6; possible D gene TRBD1, 6 bases. The V gene's germline CDR1 is SGHRS and CDR2 YFSETQ. V was pared by 0 bases and J by 6 bases, with 13 bases between. This CDR3 has 16 residues. CDR3: CASSLGSSGANSPLHF. The CDR3, as DNA: TGCGCCAGCAGCTTGGGGTCCTCAGGGGCTAATTCACCCCTCCACTTT.

This clonotype was seen once. The V gene is TRBV2, the J gene TRBJ2-6; D perhaps matches TRBD2 (7 bases). Trimming removed 10 bases at V and 1 base at J, with 17 bases between. Germline values: CDR1 SNHLY, CDR2 FYNNEI. The CDR3 has 16 amino acids. The DNA of the CDR3 is TGTGCCACAGTGGAGAGGGGGGGATCTGGGGCCAACGTCCTGACTTTC. This translates into CATVERGGSGANVLTF.

This clonotype was seen a few times. The chain has TRBV15 and TRBJ2-3; a weak D match, TRBD2 (6 bases). The CDR3 contains 15 residues. With 5 bases removed from V and 1 base from J, the gap between germline ends came to 13 bases. Germline loops: CDR1 LNHNV, CDR2 YYDKDF (reference sequence). The DNA of the CDR3 is TGTGCCACCAGCCGGCGGGATGGGGGCACAGATACGCAGTATTTT. Translated: CATSRRDGGTDTQYF.

The rearrangement links TRBV20-1 to TRBJ2-7, with 9 positions matching TRBD1. Germline values: CDR1 DFQATT, CDR2 SNEGSKA (reference sequence). V shed 4 bases, J shed 2 bases, and the junction held 6 bases outside the gene matches. There are 14 residues in the CDR3. DNA for the CDR3: TGCAGTGCTACCGGGACAGGGTTTCCCTACGAGCAGTACTTC. Its translation is CSATGTGFPYEQYF.